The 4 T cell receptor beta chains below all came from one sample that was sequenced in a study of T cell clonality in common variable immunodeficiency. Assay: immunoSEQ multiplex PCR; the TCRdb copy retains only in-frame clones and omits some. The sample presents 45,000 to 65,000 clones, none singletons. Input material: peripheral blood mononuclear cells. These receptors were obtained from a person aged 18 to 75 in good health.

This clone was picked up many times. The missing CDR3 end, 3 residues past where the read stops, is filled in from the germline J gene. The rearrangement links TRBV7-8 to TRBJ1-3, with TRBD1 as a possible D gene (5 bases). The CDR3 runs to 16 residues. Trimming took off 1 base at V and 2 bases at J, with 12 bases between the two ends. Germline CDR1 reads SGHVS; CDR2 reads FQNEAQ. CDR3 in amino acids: CASSLDRTRAGNTIYF. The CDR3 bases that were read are TGTGCCAGCAGCTTAGACAGGACAAGGGCTGGAAACACC.

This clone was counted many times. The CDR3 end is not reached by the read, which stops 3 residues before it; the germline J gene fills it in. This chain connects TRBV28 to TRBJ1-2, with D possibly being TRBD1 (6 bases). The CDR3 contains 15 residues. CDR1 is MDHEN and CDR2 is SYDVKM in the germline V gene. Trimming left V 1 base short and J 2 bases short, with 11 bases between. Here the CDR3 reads CASSLSRQGNYGYTF. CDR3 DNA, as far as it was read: TGTGCCAGCAGTTTATCCCGGCAGGGGAACTATGGC.

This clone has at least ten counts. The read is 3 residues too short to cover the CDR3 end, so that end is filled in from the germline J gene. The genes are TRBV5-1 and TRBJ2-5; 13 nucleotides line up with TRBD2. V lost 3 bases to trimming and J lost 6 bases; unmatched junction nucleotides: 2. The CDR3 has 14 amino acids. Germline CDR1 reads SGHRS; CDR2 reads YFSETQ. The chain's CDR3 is CASSSGLAGQTQYF. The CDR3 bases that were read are TGCGCCAGCAGCTCGGGACTAGCGGGACAGACC.

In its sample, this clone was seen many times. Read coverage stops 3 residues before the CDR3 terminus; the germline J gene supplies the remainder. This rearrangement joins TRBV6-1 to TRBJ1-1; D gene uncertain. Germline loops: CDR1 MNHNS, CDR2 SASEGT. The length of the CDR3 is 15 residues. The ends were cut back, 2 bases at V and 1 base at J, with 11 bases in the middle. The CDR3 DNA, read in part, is TGTGCCAGCAGTGAAAGAATAATGGCGAACACTGAA. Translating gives CASSERIMANTE. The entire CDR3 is CASSERIMANTEAFF.